The clone carrying this T cell receptor beta chain was observed a handful of times. The antigen remains undetermined. This sample stems from a study of OX40 agonist ivuxolimab in advanced cancers. Study outcomes and limitations: Some patients without response likewise showed low normalized clonal expansion.

V trimming: 5 bases; J trimming: 5 bases; junction bases outside the gene matches: 5. Germline-derived CDR1 and CDR2 are LGHNA and YSLEER. The CDR3 extends over 13 amino acids. Repertoires were generated with immunoSEQ multiplex PCR, while TCRdb's copy carries only in-frame clones and drops some. The profile shows some 90,000 clones, about nine tenths of them singletons. The TCR originated in an adult with an advanced solid tumor such as melanoma, head and neck, liver or kidney cancer. The source was CD4+ or CD8+ T cells sorted from blood, collected in a trial of the OX40 agonist ivuxolimab. J is TRBJ1-2 and V is TRBV4-3, with TRBD1 matching over 7 bases. CDR3 coding DNA: TGCGCCAGCAGCACACAGACAGGGTATGGCTACACCTTC. Translation gives CASSTQTGYGYTF.